This T cell receptor beta chain is drawn from a study of cytomegalovirus exposure and HLA in healthy donors. Study information: The 95 to 150 validation repertoires and the approximately 640 first-cohort repertoires shared a platform, a later analysis reported.

Using immunoSEQ multiplex PCR, the repertoire was profiled, and TCRdb retains in-frame clones only, with some absent. Seen here are fewer than 300,000 clones, roughly 90% observed once, and the top ten hold 0.92%. This clone was seen more than once but under ten times. Its antigen remains unknown. CDR1 is SEHNR, CDR2 FQNEAQ, per germline (reference sequence). Trimming removed 8 bases from V and 8 bases from J, with 10 bases in between. This CDR3 has 11 residues. General study points: TCR beta chains numbering more than 150 were designated cytomegalovirus-associated. Cytomegalovirus status was reportedly diagnosed by the classifier with high sensitivity and specificity.

V is TRBV7-9 and J is TRBJ1-3; no clear D gene. The clonotype comes from a young woman in good health and CMV-seronegative. Sequencing was performed on PBMCs. The DNA of the CDR3 is TGTGCCAGCTCTGGCGGGTACACCATATATTTT. This gives the protein CASSGGYTIYF.